This T cell receptor beta chain was documented in a study of yellow fever vaccine responses in identical twins. Study-wide points: Among the twins, the vaccine T cell response reportedly seemed partly convergent and partly personalized.

Each CDR3 protein gets one entry after TCRdb re-called the RT-PCR reads with MiXCR. This sample has some 980 distinct CDR3 sequences, with over 80% found just once. Note on this clonotype: Its specificity is not known.

CDR1 DFQATT and CDR2 SNEGSKA come from the germline V gene (reference sequence). This CDR3 has 16 amino acids. Losses at the gene ends were 1 base for V and 3 bases for J; bases not matched to a gene: 7. This sample comprised T cells from blood (PBMCs), unsorted or a sorted subset (not recorded which), obtained before or after yellow fever vaccination (not recorded which). The rearrangement links TRBV20-1 to TRBJ2-2; 8 positions agree with TRBD1. The clonotype comes from a young woman who received the yellow fever vaccine. In DNA form, the CDR3 reads TGCAGTGCTAGAGGATACGGACAGGGCGACACCGGGGAGCTGTTTTTT. Its protein product is CSARGYGQGDTGELFF.